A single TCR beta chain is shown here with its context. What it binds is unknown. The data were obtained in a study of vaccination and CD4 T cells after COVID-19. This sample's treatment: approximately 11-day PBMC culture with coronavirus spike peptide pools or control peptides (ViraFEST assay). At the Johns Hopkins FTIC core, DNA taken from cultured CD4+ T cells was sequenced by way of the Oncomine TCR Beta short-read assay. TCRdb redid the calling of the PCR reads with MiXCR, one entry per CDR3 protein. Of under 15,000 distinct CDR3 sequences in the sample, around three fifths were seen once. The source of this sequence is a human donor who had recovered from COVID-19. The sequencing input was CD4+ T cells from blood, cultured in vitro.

CDR3 region: CASSQVSLGASSKETQYF. In nucleotides, the CDR3 is TGCGCCAGCAGCCAAGTATCTCTAGGGGCCTCGTCGAAGGAGACCCAGTACTTC. V is TRBV4-1 and J is TRBJ2-5; possibly TRBD1 for D (5 bases). CDR1 MGHRA and CDR2 YSYEKL come from the germline V gene. With 1 base removed from V and 5 bases from J, the gap between germline ends came to 23 bases. The CDR3 has 18 amino acids.